This TCR beta chain was obtained from a study of blood T cell repertoires in COVID-19. Study details: Both acute and convalescent COVID-19 samples were obtained from the United States, Italy and Spain. PBMCs, B-cell-depleted T cells, or T cells were the source of the cDNA or gDNA that made up the material.

As processed by the authors: How many nucleated cells were present was estimated from reference gene primer amplification. This table comes from immunoSEQ multiplex PCR, and its TCRdb copy is limited to in-frame clones, with some not included. That table gives V, J and clone size, and the DNA gave D and trimming. This table has about 120,000 clones, around 64% appearing once. Germline CDR1 reads WSHSY; CDR2 reads SAAADI. V shed 6 bases, J shed 1 base, and the junction held 0 bases outside the gene matches. The CDR3 totals 13 residues. This chain uses TRBV10-2 with TRBJ1-1; 9 bases fit TRBD1. The sequencing input was peripheral blood. The TCR sequence derives from a human donor with acute or convalescent COVID-19. The donor label of this sample is uncertain. The CDR3 here is CASRGQGNTEAFF. The CDR3 bases are TGCGCCAGCAGGGGACAGGGGAACACTGAAGCTTTCTTT.